These T cell receptor beta chains were read from a single sample in a study of blood T cell repertoires in COVID-19. Sequencing used immunoSEQ multiplex PCR; TCRdb keeps in-frame clones, though not all of them. Counted here are tens of thousands of clones, 88% occurring once; the ten biggest clones make up 43%. Material: peripheral blood. The receptors shown here come from a woman aged 55-70 years with COVID-19, enrolled during active disease. Both conserved end residues are part of each CDR3. Fields, in order: CDR3 length, clone size, V gene, J gene, D gene, CDR3 protein, CDR3 DNA. A D gene is named only where the DNA matches it firmly. The size field is filled for only some rows; it gives once, few, many or a size class.

CDR3 length: 13; clone size: NA; V gene: TRBV5-6; J gene: TRBJ1-2; D gene: NA; CDR3 protein: CASSTGSDYGYTF; CDR3 DNA: TGTGCCAGCAGCACAGGGTCTGATTACGGCTACACCTTC
CDR3 length: 12; clone size: once; V gene: TRBV7-9; J gene: TRBJ2-7; D gene: NA; CDR3 protein: CASSFQSYEQYF; CDR3 DNA: TGTGCCAGCAGCTTCCAGTCCTACGAGCAGTACTTC
CDR3 length: 15; clone size: few; V gene: TRBV6-5; J gene: TRBJ1-2; D gene: TRBD1; CDR3 protein: CASSYGTGDLYGYTF; CDR3 DNA: TGTGCCAGCAGTTACGGGACAGGGGATCTCTATGGCTACACCTTC
CDR3 length: 15; clone size: NA; V gene: TRBV11-2; J gene: TRBJ1-2; D gene: NA; CDR3 protein: CASSTQNGRANGYTF; CDR3 DNA: TGTGCCAGCAGCACTCAGAATGGGCGGGCGAATGGCTACACCTTC
CDR3 length: 16; clone size: once; V gene: TRBV7-2; J gene: TRBJ1-2; D gene: NA; CDR3 protein: CASSLVTGPGDYGYTF; CDR3 DNA: TGTGCCAGCAGCTTAGTTACAGGGCCCGGAGACTATGGCTACACCTTC
CDR3 length: 15; clone size: NA; V gene: TRBV27; J gene: TRBJ1-1; D gene: TRBD1; CDR3 protein: CASSLRTGRNTEAFF; CDR3 DNA: TGTGCCAGCAGTTTACGGACAGGAAGGAACACTGAAGCTTTCTTT
CDR3 length: 12; clone size: NA; V gene: TRBV5-1; J gene: TRBJ2-1; D gene: NA; CDR3 protein: CASSLKRSEQFF; CDR3 DNA: TGCGCCAGCAGCTTAAAGCGGAGTGAGCAGTTCTTC
CDR3 length: 15; clone size: NA; V gene: TRBV7-6; J gene: TRBJ1-3; D gene: NA; CDR3 protein: CASSLQAISGNTIYF; CDR3 DNA: TGTGCCAGCAGCTTACAGGCTATCTCTGGAAACACCATATATTTT
CDR3 length: 15; clone size: NA; V gene: TRBV2; J gene: TRBJ1-4; D gene: NA; CDR3 protein: CASRGQSANTEKLFF; CDR3 DNA: TGTGCCAGCCGCGGACAGTCAGCTAATACGGAAAAACTGTTTTTT
CDR3 length: 11; clone size: NA; V gene: TRBV7-9; J gene: TRBJ2-2; D gene: NA; CDR3 protein: CASSPDAALFF; CDR3 DNA: TGTGCCAGCAGCCCCGACGCGGCGCTGTTTTTT
CDR3 length: 13; clone size: NA; V gene: TRBV6-5; J gene: TRBJ2-2; D gene: TRBD1; CDR3 protein: CANSVQGAGELFF; CDR3 DNA: TGTGCCAATTCTGTACAGGGGGCCGGGGAGCTGTTTTTT
CDR3 length: 12; clone size: NA; V gene: TRBV5-6; J gene: TRBJ2-7; D gene: TRBD1; CDR3 protein: CASSLYRGEQYF; CDR3 DNA: TGTGCCAGCAGCTTATACAGGGGCGAGCAGTACTTC
CDR3 length: 20; clone size: NA; V gene: TRBV4-3; J gene: TRBJ2-7; D gene: TRBD2; CDR3 protein: CASSQDLETSGSVRSYEQYF; CDR3 DNA: TGCGCCAGCAGCCAAGATCTTGAGACTAGCGGGAGCGTTCGGTCCTACGAGCAGTACTTC
CDR3 length: 14; clone size: few; V gene: TRBV7-9; J gene: TRBJ1-4; D gene: NA; CDR3 protein: CASSYIRGSEKLFF; CDR3 DNA: TGTGCCAGCAGCTATATTAGGGGGAGCGAAAAACTGTTTTTT
CDR3 length: 15; clone size: NA; V gene: TRBV7-9; J gene: TRBJ2-1; D gene: TRBD2; CDR3 protein: CASSLEVAGANEQFF; CDR3 DNA: TGTGCCAGCAGCTTAGAGGTAGCGGGAGCGAATGAGCAGTTCTTC
CDR3 length: 16; clone size: NA; V gene: TRBV3-1/TRBV3-2; J gene: TRBJ2-1; D gene: TRBD2; CDR3 protein: CASSQTLASVYNEQFF; CDR3 DNA: TGTGCCAGCAGCCAAACACTAGCGTCGGTCTACAATGAGCAGTTCTTC
CDR3 length: 15; clone size: NA; V gene: TRBV7-9; J gene: TRBJ2-3; D gene: NA; CDR3 protein: CASSFRGTLTDTQYF; CDR3 DNA: TGTGCCAGCAGCTTCAGGGGGACTCTCACAGATACGCAGTATTTT
CDR3 length: 12; clone size: once; V gene: TRBV2; J gene: TRBJ2-2; D gene: NA; CDR3 protein: CAEGSNTGELFF; CDR3 DNA: TGTGCCGAGGGTTCGAACACCGGGGAGCTGTTTTTT
CDR3 length: 16; clone size: NA; V gene: TRBV7-2; J gene: TRBJ2-3; D gene: TRBD2; CDR3 protein: CASSFRLAGSTDTQYF; CDR3 DNA: TGTGCCAGCAGCTTCCGACTAGCTGGTAGCACAGATACGCAGTATTTT
CDR3 length: 13; clone size: NA; V gene: TRBV6-6; J gene: TRBJ1-2; D gene: TRBD1; CDR3 protein: CASSPQGDYGYTF; CDR3 DNA: TGTGCCAGCAGCCCACAGGGGGACTATGGCTACACCTTC
CDR3 length: 15; clone size: NA; V gene: TRBV7-8; J gene: TRBJ2-3; D gene: NA; CDR3 protein: CASRMTRGPTDTQYF; CDR3 DNA: TGTGCCAGCAGGATGACGCGGGGGCCAACAGATACGCAGTATTTT
CDR3 length: 18; clone size: NA; V gene: TRBV7-6; J gene: TRBJ2-3; D gene: TRBD2; CDR3 protein: CASSPRLAGAAEGDTQYF; CDR3 DNA: TGTGCCAGCAGCCCAAGACTAGCGGGGGCCGCCGAGGGGGATACGCAGTATTTT
CDR3 length: 15; clone size: NA; V gene: TRBV3-1/TRBV3-2; J gene: TRBJ1-4; D gene: TRBD1; CDR3 protein: CASTSGQGANEKLFF; CDR3 DNA: TGTGCCAGCACCAGCGGACAGGGGGCTAATGAAAAACTGTTTTTT
CDR3 length: 17; clone size: NA; V gene: TRBV27; J gene: TRBJ2-1; D gene: NA; CDR3 protein: CASSLRFGDSFYNEQFF; CDR3 DNA: TGTGCCAGCAGTTTAAGATTCGGGGACTCTTTCTACAATGAGCAGTTCTTC
CDR3 length: 16; clone size: NA; V gene: TRBV11-3; J gene: TRBJ2-3; D gene: NA; CDR3 protein: CASSLIRGTSTDTQYF; CDR3 DNA: TGTGCCAGCAGCTTAATACGGGGAACTAGCACAGATACGCAGTATTTT
CDR3 length: 16; clone size: NA; V gene: TRBV9; J gene: TRBJ2-7; D gene: NA; CDR3 protein: CASSVGLYLPLREQYF; CDR3 DNA: TGTGCCAGCAGCGTAGGGCTCTACCTTCCCCTGAGGGAGCAGTACTTC
CDR3 length: 16; clone size: NA; V gene: TRBV4-2; J gene: TRBJ1-4; D gene: NA; CDR3 protein: CASSQDPRATNEKLFF; CDR3 DNA: TGTGCCAGCAGCCAAGATCCAAGAGCAACTAATGAAAAACTGTTTTTT
CDR3 length: 11; clone size: NA; V gene: TRBV20-1; J gene: TRBJ2-7; D gene: NA; CDR3 protein: CSAIQGYEQYF; CDR3 DNA: TGCAGTGCTATACAGGGCTACGAGCAGTACTTC
CDR3 length: 12; clone size: NA; V gene: TRBV27; J gene: TRBJ1-4; D gene: NA; CDR3 protein: CASSRGGEKLFF; CDR3 DNA: TGTGCCAGCAGTAGGGGTGGAGAAAAACTGTTTTTT
CDR3 length: 13; clone size: once; V gene: TRBV12-3/TRBV12-4; J gene: TRBJ1-5; D gene: TRBD1; CDR3 protein: CASTIQGNQPQHF; CDR3 DNA: TGTGCCAGCACCATACAGGGGAATCAGCCCCAGCATTTT
CDR3 length: 13; clone size: once; V gene: TRBV10-3; J gene: TRBJ2-7; D gene: NA; CDR3 protein: CAIATRPSYEQYF; CDR3 DNA: TGTGCCATAGCGACTAGACCTTCCTACGAGCAGTACTTC
CDR3 length: 20; clone size: NA; V gene: TRBV13; J gene: TRBJ2-1; D gene: NA; CDR3 protein: CASSLFPFARARSLYNEQFF; CDR3 DNA: TGTGCCAGCAGCCTATTCCCCTTTGCAAGAGCTAGGTCCTTATACAATGAGCAGTTCTTC
CDR3 length: 15; clone size: NA; V gene: TRBV27; J gene: TRBJ2-3; D gene: TRBD2; CDR3 protein: CASSSRGRATDTQYF; CDR3 DNA: TGTGCCAGCAGTTCGCGCGGGAGGGCCACAGATACGCAGTATTTT
CDR3 length: 16; clone size: NA; V gene: TRBV19; J gene: TRBJ2-5; D gene: TRBD2; CDR3 protein: CASSPVASGGIETQYF; CDR3 DNA: TGTGCCAGTAGTCCCGTGGCTAGCGGGGGGATCGAGACCCAGTACTTC
CDR3 length: 14; clone size: NA; V gene: TRBV3-1/TRBV3-2; J gene: TRBJ1-2; D gene: NA; CDR3 protein: CASSGEAARYGYTF; CDR3 DNA: TGTGCCAGCTCGGGGGAGGCAGCCCGCTATGGCTACACCTTC
CDR3 length: 13; clone size: NA; V gene: TRBV10-1; J gene: TRBJ2-1; D gene: NA; CDR3 protein: CASSKTAYNEQFF; CDR3 DNA: TGCGCCAGCAGTAAGACAGCGTACAATGAGCAGTTCTTC
CDR3 length: 13; clone size: NA; V gene: TRBV7-2; J gene: TRBJ1-2; D gene: NA; CDR3 protein: CASSPQGRDGYTF; CDR3 DNA: TGTGCCAGCAGCCCCCAGGGGCGGGATGGCTACACCTTC
CDR3 length: 16; clone size: NA; V gene: TRBV11-3; J gene: TRBJ2-3; D gene: TRBD2; CDR3 protein: CASSPPGLAGEGTQYF; CDR3 DNA: TGTGCCAGCAGCCCCCCCGGACTAGCGGGAGAAGGTACGCAGTATTTT
CDR3 length: 17; clone size: few; V gene: TRBV7-9; J gene: TRBJ2-1; D gene: TRBD2; CDR3 protein: CASSGETSGGPYNEQFF; CDR3 DNA: TGTGCCAGCAGCGGCGAGACTAGCGGGGGCCCCTACAATGAGCAGTTCTTC
CDR3 length: 13; clone size: NA; V gene: TRBV4-2; J gene: TRBJ2-1; D gene: NA; CDR3 protein: CASSQDGADQQFF; CDR3 DNA: TGTGCCAGCAGCCAAGATGGAGCGGACCAGCAGTTCTTC
CDR3 length: 16; clone size: NA; V gene: TRBV3-1/TRBV3-2; J gene: TRBJ2-3; D gene: TRBD1; CDR3 protein: CASSTGQGGGSDTQYF; CDR3 DNA: TGTGCCAGCAGCACTGGACAGGGTGGAGGGTCAGATACGCAGTATTTT
CDR3 length: 14; clone size: few; V gene: TRBV20-1; J gene: TRBJ2-7; D gene: NA; CDR3 protein: CSASGQGSWDEQYF; CDR3 DNA: TGCAGTGCTAGTGGGCAGGGGAGCTGGGACGAGCAGTACTTC
CDR3 length: 12; clone size: NA; V gene: TRBV7-9; J gene: TRBJ2-7; D gene: NA; CDR3 protein: CASSPLAYEQYF; CDR3 DNA: TGTGCCAGCAGCCCCCTCGCCTACGAGCAGTACTTC
CDR3 length: 15; clone size: NA; V gene: TRBV5-1; J gene: TRBJ1-1; D gene: TRBD1; CDR3 protein: CASSSWTGGDTEAFF; CDR3 DNA: TGCGCCAGCAGCTCGTGGACAGGGGGGGACACTGAAGCTTTCTTT
CDR3 length: 18; clone size: NA; V gene: TRBV11-2; J gene: TRBJ2-1; D gene: NA; CDR3 protein: CASTQGEELWSSYNEQFF; CDR3 DNA: TGTGCCAGCACCCAAGGGGAAGAATTATGGAGCTCCTACAATGAGCAGTTCTTC
CDR3 length: 14; clone size: NA; V gene: TRBV10-3; J gene: TRBJ1-2; D gene: NA; CDR3 protein: CATREGQNNYGYTF; CDR3 DNA: TGTGCCACCAGGGAAGGACAGAATAACTATGGCTACACCTTC
CDR3 length: 14; clone size: NA; V gene: TRBV28; J gene: TRBJ2-7; D gene: TRBD1; CDR3 protein: CASSSGGNSYEQYF; CDR3 DNA: TGTGCCAGCAGTTCAGGGGGCAACTCCTACGAGCAGTACTTC
CDR3 length: 12; clone size: NA; V gene: TRBV6-5; J gene: TRBJ1-1; D gene: NA; CDR3 protein: CASRDTYTEAFF; CDR3 DNA: TGTGCCAGCAGGGACACGTACACTGAAGCTTTCTTT
CDR3 length: 15; clone size: NA; V gene: TRBV5-4; J gene: TRBJ1-1; D gene: NA; CDR3 protein: CASSLATGSGTEAFF; CDR3 DNA: TGTGCCAGCAGCTTGGCCACAGGGTCGGGGACTGAAGCTTTCTTT
CDR3 length: 13; clone size: once; V gene: TRBV27; J gene: TRBJ1-2; D gene: TRBD1; CDR3 protein: CASRGDRGYGYTF; CDR3 DNA: TGTGCCAGCAGGGGGGACAGGGGCTATGGCTACACCTTC
CDR3 length: 16; clone size: NA; V gene: TRBV19; J gene: TRBJ1-1; D gene: TRBD1; CDR3 protein: CASSMDRGRWDTEAFF; CDR3 DNA: TGTGCCAGTAGTATGGACAGGGGTAGATGGGACACTGAAGCTTTCTTT
CDR3 length: 17; clone size: NA; V gene: TRBV6-2/TRBV6-3; J gene: TRBJ2-2; D gene: NA; CDR3 protein: CASSYPADSPNTGELFF; CDR3 DNA: TGTGCCAGCAGTTACCCAGCAGACTCGCCGAACACCGGGGAGCTGTTTTTT
CDR3 length: 16; clone size: NA; V gene: TRBV2; J gene: TRBJ2-2; D gene: TRBD1; CDR3 protein: CASSGTTGVITGELFF; CDR3 DNA: TGTGCCAGCAGTGGGACGACAGGGGTAATAACCGGGGAGCTGTTTTTT
CDR3 length: 17; clone size: NA; V gene: TRBV2; J gene: TRBJ1-1; D gene: NA; CDR3 protein: CASSEGQTSSMNTEAFF; CDR3 DNA: TGTGCCAGCAGTGAGGGACAAACGTCGAGCATGAACACTGAAGCTTTCTTT
CDR3 length: 16; clone size: NA; V gene: TRBV6-1; J gene: TRBJ2-3; D gene: TRBD1; CDR3 protein: CASSDSGGAGTDTQYF; CDR3 DNA: TGTGCCAGCAGTGATTCAGGGGGCGCAGGCACAGATACGCAGTATTTT
CDR3 length: 13; clone size: NA; V gene: TRBV19; J gene: TRBJ2-5; D gene: NA; CDR3 protein: CASSTRLRETQYF; CDR3 DNA: TGTGCCAGTAGTACTAGGCTTCGGGAGACCCAGTACTTC
CDR3 length: 16; clone size: few; V gene: TRBV4-1; J gene: TRBJ2-7; D gene: NA; CDR3 protein: CASSQAANRVTYEQYF; CDR3 DNA: TGCGCCAGCAGCCAAGCGGCCAACAGGGTTACCTACGAGCAGTACTTC
CDR3 length: 14; clone size: NA; V gene: TRBV28; J gene: TRBJ1-3; D gene: NA; CDR3 protein: CASSPRGPGNTIYF; CDR3 DNA: TGTGCCAGCAGTCCCAGGGGTCCTGGAAACACCATATATTTT
CDR3 length: 15; clone size: NA; V gene: TRBV11-2; J gene: TRBJ2-3; D gene: TRBD2; CDR3 protein: CASSLGGTSPNTQYF; CDR3 DNA: TGTGCCAGCAGCTTAGGGGGGACTAGCCCAAATACGCAGTATTTT
CDR3 length: 15; clone size: NA; V gene: TRBV12-1; J gene: TRBJ2-5; D gene: NA; CDR3 protein: CASSFARDFQETQYF; CDR3 DNA: TGTGCCAGCAGCTTTGCTCGGGACTTCCAAGAGACCCAGTACTTC